This passage covers 8 T cell receptor beta chains from one sample sequenced in a study of blood T cell repertoires in COVID-19. Some clones are missing from TCRdb's copy, which holds only in-frame ones; the method was immunoSEQ multiplex PCR. The data hold about 110,000 clones, with 80% to 85% observed a single time. The sample taken for sequencing was peripheral blood. The source of these receptors is a human donor in a cohort sampled during active COVID-19.

The chain couples TRBV5-5 to TRBJ2-3; a weak D match, TRBD2 (6 bases). The ends were cut back, 1 base at V and 3 bases at J, with 12 bases in the middle. The germline CDR1 and CDR2 sequences are SGHKS and YYEKEE (reference sequence). The CDR3 consists of 15 residues. In DNA form, the CDR3 reads TGTGCCAGCAGCTTGTATGGTGGGACTACAGATACGCAGTATTTT. Its translation is CASSLYGGTTDTQYF.

This clone was counted once. This rearrangement joins TRBV2 to TRBJ1-2; D remains ambiguous. Germline CDR1 reads SNHLY; CDR2 reads FYNNEI. This CDR3 is 14 amino acids long. Trimming removed 2 bases from V and 6 bases from J, with 13 bases in between. The CDR3 protein is CASSETRPRHGYTF. The CDR3 nucleotides are TGTGCCAGCAGTGAAACTAGACCGAGGCATGGCTACACCTTC.

In its sample, this clone was seen many times. The V call is TRBV7-3, the J call TRBJ2-2; 9 bases are shared with TRBD1. Losses at the gene ends were 4 bases for V and 0 bases for J; bases not matched to a gene: 0. The CDR3 runs 15 residues. Germline assignment: CDR1 SGHTA and CDR2 FQGTGA. As DNA, the CDR3 is TGTGCCAGCAGCTACAGGGGGCCGAACACCGGGGAGCTGTTTTTT. Translating it yields CASSYRGPNTGELFF.

This chain links TRBV9 with TRBJ2-5, with 8 bases aligning to TRBD2. CDR3 length equals 14 residues. J lost 5 bases, V lost 3 bases, and 6 bases had no gene match. Per germline, CDR1 SGDLS and CDR2 YYNGEE. The CDR3 DNA is TGTGCCAGCAGCGCCGGGAGGGCCCGGGAGACCCAGTACTTC. Residues: CASSAGRARETQYF.

The V and J genes are TRBV7-2 and TRBJ1-1; unclear D gene. Trimming shortened V by 6 bases and J by 10 bases, and 18 bases separated the two germline ends. There are 13 residues in the CDR3. CDR1 SGHTA and CDR2 FQGNSA come from the germline V gene. CDR3 DNA sequence: TGTGCCAGCAGGGATACAGCTCTCCGGGGAGCTTTCTTT. It yields the protein CASRDTALRGAFF. Combining the CDR3 with reference TRBV7-2 and TRBJ1-1 gives the whole variable domain GAGVSQSPSNKVTEKGKDVELRCDPISGHTALYWYRQSLGQGLEFLIYFQGNSAPDKSGLPSDRFSAERTGGSVSTLTIQRTQQEDSAVYLCASRDTALRGAFFGQGTRLTVV.

Only one count was recorded for this clone. The chain links TRBV6-2 or TRBV6-3 to TRBJ2-1, with 10 bases identical to TRBD2. This CDR3 has 17 residues. V shed 2 bases and J 7 bases; nucleotides not matched to a gene: 11. Per germline, CDR1 MNHEY and CDR2 SVGEGT. The CDR3 region has the DNA TGTGCCAGCAGTTACGGAGGGCTAGCGGGAGTAAGGAATGAGCAGTTCTTC. Translating gives CASSYGGLAGVRNEQFF.

This chain links TRBV30 with TRBJ2-2; 7 bases map to TRBD1. The V gene end was trimmed by 3 bases and the J gene end by 4 bases; junction bases not matched to a gene: 5. Per the germline V gene, CDR1 is GTSNPN and CDR2 is SVGIG (reference sequence). CDR3 length equals 14 residues. The CDR3 loop reads CAWRKTGSTGELFF. In DNA form, the CDR3 reads TGTGCCTGGAGAAAGACAGGGTCCACCGGGGAGCTGTTTTTT. Using reference TRBV30 and TRBJ2-2 for the parts outside the CDR3, the full variable domain is SQTIHQWPATLVQPVGSPLSLECTVEGTSNPNLYWYRQAAGRGLQLLFYSVGIGQISSEVPQNLSASRPQDRQFILSSKKLLLSDSGFYLCAWRKTGSTGELFFGEGSRLTVL.

As concerns this clone: A junction end diverges from the germline sequence, so it may reflect a read error. The same CDR3 is also encoded by other DNA sequences in this sample. This chain connects TRBV7-2 to TRBJ1-1, with TRBD1 identical over 9 bases. Germline loops: CDR1 SGHTA, CDR2 FQGNSA. The CDR3 totals 14 residues. CDR3 sequence: CASSVGQGNTEAFF. DNA of the CDR3: TGTGCCAGCAGCGTAGGACAGGGGAACACTGAGGCTTTCTTT.